The 18 T cell receptor beta chains below all came from one sample that was sequenced in a study of cytomegalovirus exposure and HLA in healthy donors. PCR amplification relied on 60 Vbeta primers (plus 13 Jbeta primers). Using immunoSEQ multiplex PCR, the repertoire was profiled, and TCRdb retains in-frame clones only, with some absent. There are 100,000 to 150,000 clones in the sample; roughly 71% occur only once, and 1.3% lies in the top ten. The sequenced sample consisted of PBMCs. These receptors were obtained from a woman in her forties in good health and CMV-seronegative.

The chain links TRBV15 to TRBJ1-5, with D maybe TRBD1 (6 bases). This CDR3 is 15 amino acids long. Germline CDR1 and CDR2: LNHNV and YYDKDF (reference sequence). Trimming removed 2 bases from V and 0 bases from J, with 8 bases in between. Here the CDR3 reads CATSRQGYSNQPQHF. The CDR3 coding sequence is TGTGCCACCAGCAGACAGGGGTATAGCAATCAGCCCCAGCATTTT.

CDR3 in DNA: TGTGCCAGCAGCATGGACACCTTCTACACCTTC. This translates into CASSMDTFYTF. The V gene is TRBV9, the J gene TRBJ1-2; weak D call: TRBD1 (5 bases). V lost 4 bases and J lost 10, with 11 bases in between. The CDR3 contains 11 residues. CDR1 is SGDLS, CDR2 YYNGEE, per germline.

The gene calls are TRBV7-2 and TRBJ2-7, with 8 bases fitting TRBD2. This CDR3 has 14 residues. Germline V CDR1 and CDR2: SGHTA, FQGNSA. The V segment lost 4 bases and the J segment 3 bases; nucleotides outside the gene matches: 5. CDR3 amino acids: CASSSTSGYYEQYF. CDR3 sequence (DNA): TGTGCCAGCAGCTCCACTAGCGGCTACTACGAGCAGTACTTC. Supplemented by reference TRBV7-2 and TRBJ2-7, the full variable domain reads GAGVSQSPSNKVTEKGKDVELRCDPISGHTALYWYRQSLGQGLEFLIYFQGNSAPDKSGLPSDRFSAERTGGSVSTLTIQRTQQEDSAVYLCASSSTSGYYEQYFGPGTRLTVT.

The chain recombines TRBV5-6 with TRBJ1-5, with 8 bases fitting TRBD1. Losses at the gene ends were 2 bases for V and 5 bases for J; bases not matched to a gene: 12. The CDR3 runs 17 residues. Germline loops: CDR1 SGHDT, CDR2 YYEEEE. CDR3 DNA sequence: TGTGCCAGCAGCTTCCGGACAGGGTCCCCTTTCGATCAGCCCCAGCATTTT. Translated, it gives CASSFRTGSPFDQPQHF.

The chain joins TRBV6-1 to TRBJ2-7; 7 nucleotides match TRBD1. In germline, CDR1 is MNHNS, CDR2 SASEGT. The CDR3 consists of 12 residues. Trimming took 8 bases from V and 4 from J; bases not matched to a gene: 5. The CDR3 loop reads CASVQGFYEQYF. In DNA form, the CDR3 reads TGTGCCAGCGTACAGGGGTTTTACGAGCAGTACTTC.

The chain combines TRBV7-9 with TRBJ1-4; 9 nucleotides line up with TRBD1. The CDR3 contains 16 residues. Trimming cost V 7 bases and J 4 bases; bases outside gene matches: 10. Looked up from germline, CDR1 is SEHNR and CDR2 is FQNEAQ (reference sequence). CDR3 sequence: CASTVSGTGRNEKLFF. For the CDR3, the DNA is TGTGCCAGCACCGTTTCCGGGACAGGGCGTAATGAAAAACTGTTTTTT. The full variable domain, completed using reference TRBV7-9 and TRBJ1-4, is DTGVSQNPRHKITKRGQNVTFRCDPISEHNRLYWYRQTLGQGPEFLTYFQNEAQLEKSRLLSDRFSAERPKGSFSTLEIQRTEQGDSAMYLCASTVSGTGRNEKLFFGSGTQLSVL.

The chain combines TRBV30 with TRBJ1-4, with D possibly matching TRBD1 (6 bases). This CDR3 contains 13 residues. Germline CDR1 reads GTSNPN; CDR2 reads SVGIG (reference sequence). Trimming removed 4 bases from V and 5 bases from J, with 11 bases in between. The CDR3 coding sequence is TGTGCCTGGACAGGGGCGGTGAATGAAAAACTGTTTTTT. Translated, it gives CAWTGAVNEKLFF.

This chain uses TRBV2 with TRBJ2-7; 8 bases align to TRBD1. The J segment lost 4 bases and the V segment lost 6 bases, leaving 8 bases of the junction unmatched. Germline V CDR1 and CDR2: SNHLY, FYNNEI. This CDR3 is 14 amino acids long. The CDR3 protein is CASRDETGAYEQYF. Here the CDR3 DNA reads TGTGCCAGCAGGGATGAGACAGGGGCTTACGAGCAGTACTTC.

This clone was observed once. The rearrangement uses TRBV28 and TRBJ2-1; TRBD2 matches 9 bases. From germline, CDR1 is MDHEN and CDR2 SYDVKM. V was clipped by 7 bases and J by 9 bases; unmatched bases: 7. The CDR3 is made up of 13 amino acids. CDR3 nucleotides: TGTGCCAGCACGGCGGGGGGGTACGGTGAGCAGTTCTTC. Translating it yields CASTAGGYGEQFF. Complete variable domain (other parts from reference TRBV28 and TRBJ2-1): DVKVTQSSRYLVKRTGEKVFLECVQDMDHENMFWYRQDPGLGLRLIYFSYDVKMKEKGDIPEGYSVSREKKERFSLILESASTNQTSMYLCASTAGGYGEQFFGPGTRLTVL.

The chain uses TRBV9 and TRBJ2-1; TRBD2 agrees at 7 bases. Germline CDR1 reads SGDLS; CDR2 reads YYNGEE. V gave up 0 bases and J gave up 2 bases; unmatched junction bases: 14. CDR3 length: 19 residues. The CDR3 loop is CASSVGYPRLAATYNEQFF. CDR3 coding DNA: TGTGCCAGCAGCGTAGGATACCCGCGACTAGCAGCTACCTACAATGAGCAGTTCTTC.

The V and J genes are TRBV4-1 and TRBJ1-1, with D hard to call. The germline gives CDR1 MGHRA, CDR2 YSYEKL. The V gene lost 1 base and the J gene lost 0 bases, with 18 bases spanning the gap. The CDR3 is made up of 18 amino acids. The CDR3 is CASSQGVPQNSLNTEAFF. CDR3 in DNA: TGCGCCAGCAGCCAAGGTGTTCCCCAAAATAGTTTGAACACTGAAGCTTTCTTT.

The V gene is TRBV10-3, the J gene TRBJ1-6; D unresolved. Deletions cut 8 bases from V and 10 bases from J, with 21 bases between. The germline CDR1 and CDR2 sequences are ENHRY and SYGVKD. The CDR3 sequence is 15 residues long. CDR3 coding DNA: TGTGCCATCCGACCTGACTTGCGATTGGAATCACCCCTCCACTTT. This sequence encodes CAIRPDLRLESPLHF.

V is TRBV19 and J is TRBJ1-4; TRBD1 aligns across 8 bases. The CDR3 loop spans 16 amino acids. With 6 bases clipped from V and 4 bases from J, the junction kept 10 bases outside the gene matches. CDR1 is LNHDA, CDR2 SQIVND, per germline (reference sequence). CDR3 amino acids: CASSNPGTGGNEKLFF. CDR3 DNA sequence: TGTGCCAGTAGCAATCCCGGGACAGGAGGTAATGAAAAACTGTTTTTT.

The chain employs TRBV18 and TRBJ2-7, with 7 nucleotides matching TRBD1. V gave up 3 bases and J gave up 0 bases; unmatched junction bases: 2. Looked up from germline, CDR1 is KGHSH and CDR2 is LQKENI. The CDR3 consists of 14 residues. CDR3 DNA: TGTGCCAGCTCACCCCGGGACAGCTCCTACGAGCAGTACTTC. Amino acids: CASSPRDSSYEQYF.

The chain employs TRBV6-5 and TRBJ2-7; D is undetermined. Germline assignment: CDR1 MNHEY and CDR2 SVGAGI. V lost 2 bases and J 6 bases, leaving 17 bases between the germline ends. The CDR3 has 15 residues. CDR3 region: CASSYQSGIDREQYF. The CDR3, as DNA: TGTGCCAGCAGTTACCAGTCAGGAATAGATCGCGAGCAGTACTTC.

The chain combines TRBV9 with TRBJ1-1, with a tentative D call TRBD1 (6 bases). The CDR3 sequence is 16 residues long. CDR1 and CDR2 from the germline V gene are SGDLS and YYNGEE. With 0 bases removed from V and 1 base from J, the gap between germline ends came to 13 bases. The CDR3 DNA sequence: TGTGCCAGCAGCGTAGTCGAGGGGACACCGAACACTGAAGCTTTCTTT. Protein product: CASSVVEGTPNTEAFF.

This rearrangement joins TRBV5-1 to TRBJ1-1, with D unclear. V was clipped by 6 bases and J by 1 base, with 10 bases between them. The germline CDR1 and CDR2 sequences are SGHRS and YFSETQ. CDR3 length equals 13 residues. Here the CDR3 DNA reads TGCGCCAGCAACCTAGCCTGGAACACTGAAGCTTTCTTT. As protein: CASNLAWNTEAFF.

The table lists this clone with a count of one. V is TRBV27 and J is TRBJ2-2, with TRBD1 matching over 9 bases. Germline V gene sequence: CDR1 MNHEY, CDR2 SMNVEV (reference sequence). This CDR3 region has 19 residues. The V and J ends lost 1 base and 1 base, in that order; junction bases with no gene match: 10. CDR3 DNA sequence: TGTGCCAGCAGTTTATATACGGGACAGGGAAGCCGGAACACCGGGGAGCTGTTTTTT. It specifies CASSLYTGQGSRNTGELFF.